What follows is one TCR beta chain and its context. Its antigen remains unidentified. Clones were sequenced by immunoSEQ multiplex PCR, and TCRdb holds only the in-frame ones, with some missing. The sample shows approximately 110,000 clones, roughly 90% of them seen only once. This sample stems from a study of T cell responses to AZD1222 COVID-19 vaccine. Across the study: Second-dose timings of about 4 or about 12 weeks were pooled.

Study findings and constraints: It should be noted that donors were predominantly white British and more often female, and clonal diversity was possibly underestimated. Just a handful of people given AZD1222 tested seropositive at baseline.

Sequenced here: peripheral blood, sampled on day 0 of AZD1222 vaccination. The clonotype was recovered from an adult in good health.

As DNA, the CDR3 is TGCAGCGTTATACCCAAGGGCGGTCGGAATCAGCCCCAGCATTTT. Protein sequence: CSVIPKGGRNQPQHF. The rearrangement joins TRBV29-1 to TRBJ1-5; D call uncertain. The V end lost 5 bases, the J end lost 4 bases, and 18 bases lay between the germline ends. Germline assignment: CDR1 SQVTM and CDR2 ANQGSEA. The CDR3 has 15 amino acids.